This T cell receptor beta chain was documented in a study of blood T cell repertoires in COVID-19. The overall study: Donors in the United States, Italy and Spain gave samples during acute or convalescent COVID-19.

Authors' methods: Quantification of nucleated cells was approximated via reference gene primer amplification. Produced via immunoSEQ multiplex PCR; TCRdb's table is partial and in-frame only. V, J and clone size were drawn from that table, and D and trimming were deduced from the DNA. The table has around 150,000 clones, about 90% seen once; the top ten hold around 4.6%. Germline values: CDR1 PRHDT, CDR2 FYEKMQ (reference sequence). With 4 bases clipped from V and 0 bases from J, the junction kept 15 bases outside the gene matches. The CDR3 runs to 18 residues. The clonotype comes from a woman in her sixties or seventies with active or convalescent COVID-19. Specimen: peripheral blood. The genes are TRBV13 and TRBJ2-7; the match to TRBD1 covers 7 bases. Here the CDR3 DNA reads TGTGCCAGCAGCTCCTCGGACAGGAGCCGCCGGCTCTCCTACGAGCAGTACTTC. Translating gives CASSSSDRSRRLSYEQYF.